This T cell receptor beta chain was captured in a study of cytomegalovirus exposure and HLA in healthy donors. At the time of sampling, donors were nominally healthy, though unrecorded immune exposures were likely. Study outcomes and limitations: TCR beta chains numbering roughly 150 were designated cytomegalovirus-associated. Some highly shared sequence variants likely arose as a pipeline artifact. Published work reported that the classifier diagnosed cytomegalovirus status with high specificity and sensitivity.

Of note for this clone: Its cognate antigen is unknown.

The PCR ran on 60 Vbeta and 13 Jbeta primers. Method: immunoSEQ multiplex PCR; TCRdb's copy keeps in-frame clones and lacks some. The data contain some 120,000 clones, roughly 68% of them singletons. The CDR3 covers 13 residues. With 6 bases clipped from V and 5 bases from J, the junction kept 3 bases outside the gene matches. Germline lookup yields CDR1 MNHNS and CDR2 SASEGT. The TCR sequence derives from a woman in her thirties in good health and CMV-seronegative. This chain uses TRBV6-1 with TRBJ2-7; 11 positions agree with TRBD1. The sequencing input was PBMCs. The CDR3 reads CASSRDRGDEQYF. The CDR3 DNA sequence: TGTGCCAGCAGCCGGGACAGGGGGGACGAGCAGTACTTC.